Each of the 22 T cell receptor beta chains below was sequenced from the same sample in a study of T cell responses to AZD1222 COVID-19 vaccine. The assay was immunoSEQ multiplex PCR, and TCRdb's table has in-frame clones only and misses some. This repertoire shows about 120,000 clones, roughly 92% found once; its top ten account for more than 2%. Sequencing was performed on peripheral blood, taken 28 days after the second AZD1222 dose. The receptors shown here come from an adult who received the AZD1222 COVID-19 vaccine.

V is TRBV3-1 (or the pseudogene TRBV3-2) and J is TRBJ2-1; 7 nucleotides agree with TRBD2. CDR1 and CDR2 (germline): LGHDT, YNNKEL (reference sequence). The CDR3 spans 13 residues. J lost 8 bases, V lost 1 base, and 2 bases had no gene match. The CDR3 here is CASSQVGRDEQFF. The CDR3 nucleotides read TGTGCCAGCAGCCAAGTTGGGAGGGATGAGCAGTTCTTC.

The chain has TRBV3-1 (or the pseudogene TRBV3-2) and TRBJ1-1; 7 nucleotides agree with TRBD1. With 5 bases clipped from V and 3 bases from J, the junction kept 6 bases outside the gene matches. The length of the CDR3 is 14 residues. Germline assignment: CDR1 LGHDT and CDR2 YNNKEL (reference sequence). CDR3 sequence: CASSYRGGDTEAFF. Here the CDR3 DNA reads TGTGCCAGCAGCTACAGGGGCGGGGACACTGAAGCTTTCTTT.

The gene calls are TRBV19 and TRBJ1-1; D not resolved. Germline V gene lookup returns CDR1 LNHDA and CDR2 SQIVND (reference sequence). CDR3 length: 15 amino acids. V shed 4 bases and J shed 3 bases, with 15 bases lying between them. Here the CDR3 DNA reads TGTGCCAGTAGTAAGGTCCCACTGATGGACACTGAAGCTTTCTTT. This gives the protein CASSKVPLMDTEAFF.

The chain is built from TRBV19 and TRBJ1-5, with a possible D match to TRBD1 (5 bases). CDR1 is LNHDA and CDR2 is SQIVND in the germline V gene (reference sequence). Trimming pared 7 bases from V and 5 bases from J, leaving 9 bases between. The CDR3 extends over 12 amino acids. The CDR3 reads CASKQEDQPQHF. In DNA form, the CDR3 reads TGTGCCAGTAAACAGGAAGATCAGCCCCAGCATTTT.

V and J are TRBV5-4 and TRBJ1-1; D remains ambiguous. Germline V gene lookup returns CDR1 SGHNT and CDR2 YYREEE (reference sequence). The CDR3 is 14 amino acids. Trimming left V 3 bases short and J 1 base short, with 10 bases between. CDR3 protein: CASSWPGRNTEAFF. The CDR3 bases are TGTGCCAGCAGCTGGCCCGGGCGGAACACTGAAGCTTTCTTT.

In this sample, this clone turned up once. The V gene is TRBV7-8, the J gene TRBJ1-4; tentatively, D is TRBD1 (6 bases). Germline CDR1 SGHVS, CDR2 FQNEAQ. This CDR3 is 16 amino acids long. With 2 bases removed from V and 3 bases from J, the gap between germline ends came to 13 bases. CDR3 in amino acids: CASSLTNRQANEKLFF. As DNA, the CDR3 is TGTGCCAGCAGCTTAACCAACAGACAGGCTAATGAAAAACTGTTTTTT.

V gene TRBV9 combines with J gene TRBJ2-2; 7 bases map to TRBD2. Germline lookup yields CDR1 SGDLS and CDR2 YYNGEE. The CDR3 has 14 residues. The trim removed 0 bases at V and 8 bases at J, leaving 4 bases unmatched. The DNA for the CDR3 is TGTGCCAGCAGCGTAGTACTAGCGTCGGGGGAGCTGTTTTTT. Protein sequence: CASSVVLASGELFF.

CDR3: CASSLGVGGGTTEAFF. The CDR3 coding sequence is TGTGCCAGCAGTCTTGGGGTCGGAGGGGGAACCACTGAAGCTTTCTTT. V gene TRBV9 combines with J gene TRBJ1-1; tentatively, D is TRBD1 (6 bases). V was cut by 5 bases and J by 4 bases, with 21 bases left in between. Germline assignment: CDR1 SGDLS and CDR2 YYNGEE. The CDR3 runs to 16 residues.

This chain connects TRBV4-3 to TRBJ2-7; no definite D call. Germline CDR1 and CDR2: LGHNA and YSLEER. The CDR3 runs to 12 residues. Trimming took 4 bases from V and 6 from J, leaving 10 bases between them. The CDR3 here is CASSLLGREQYF. CDR3 bases: TGCGCCAGCAGCCTATTAGGCCGCGAGCAGTACTTC.

This chain joins TRBV10-3 and TRBJ1-2; 8 bases fit TRBD1. Germline CDR1 reads ENHRY; CDR2 reads SYGVKD. CDR3 length: 14 amino acids. Trimming cost V 0 bases and J 8 bases; bases outside gene matches: 5. The CDR3 DNA reads TGTGCCATCAGTGAGTCCAGGACAGGGCACGGCTACACCTTC. This encodes CAISESRTGHGYTF.

V is TRBV19 and J is TRBJ1-2, with D uncertain. V was pared by 7 bases and J by 0 bases, with 9 bases between. The CDR3 sequence is 13 residues long. The V gene's germline CDR1 is LNHDA and CDR2 SQIVND (reference sequence). CDR3 residues: CASTRATNYGYTF. DNA of the CDR3: TGTGCCAGTACCAGAGCTACTAACTATGGCTACACCTTC.

CDR3 sequence: CASIQLSSYNSPLHF. For the CDR3, the DNA is TGCGCCAGCATTCAGTTAAGCTCCTATAATTCACCCCTCCACTTT. V and J are TRBV23-1 and TRBJ1-6; D is unclear. TRBV23-1 is an ORF; its function is uncertain. Trimming left V 7 bases short and J 0 bases short, with 10 bases between. This CDR3 comprises 15 residues.

V is TRBV7-2 and J is TRBJ1-6, with a weak D call TRBD1 (5 bases). V dropped 2 bases and J dropped 9 bases, with 14 bases sitting between them. The CDR3 contains 15 residues. Per the germline V gene, CDR1 is SGHTA and CDR2 is FQGNSA. The DNA of the CDR3 is TGTGCCAGCAGCTTACAAAGGGACGAGAGTTCACCCCTCCACTTT. This encodes CASSLQRDESSPLHF.

This clone was detected once. This chain joins TRBV3-1 (or the pseudogene TRBV3-2) and TRBJ2-1, with D unclear. In germline, CDR1 is LGHDT, CDR2 YNNKEL (reference sequence). V was shortened by 1 base and J by 5 bases, with 6 bases between the two germline ends. This CDR3 is built from 13 residues. The DNA for the CDR3 is TGTGCCAGCAGCCAAGGCCGTAACAATGAGCAGTTCTTC. Residues: CASSQGRNNEQFF.

The gene calls are TRBV5-1 and TRBJ2-7, with a tentative D call TRBD1 (5 bases). The CDR3 sequence is 12 residues long. Germline values: CDR1 SGHRS, CDR2 YFSETQ. V was cut by 1 base and J by 5 bases, with 7 bases left in between. CDR3: CASSLSRDEQYF. CDR3 sequence (DNA): TGCGCCAGCAGCTTGTCCAGGGACGAGCAGTACTTC.

This clone was seen only once. The rearrangement uses TRBV12-3 or TRBV12-4 and TRBJ2-5; a weak D match, TRBD2 (5 bases). The CDR3 runs to 13 residues. V was clipped by 5 bases and J by 0 bases, with 7 bases between them. The CDR3 loop is CASSPGYQETQYF. The CDR3 DNA follows: TGTGCCAGCAGTCCGGGGTACCAAGAGACCCAGTACTTC.

CDR3 protein: CASSIVNQPQHF. The CDR3 bases are TGTGCCAGTAGTATTGTAAATCAGCCCCAGCATTTT. The gene calls are TRBV19 and TRBJ1-5, with no clear D. The CDR3 loop spans 12 amino acids. Trimming shortened V by 3 bases and J by 4 bases, and 4 bases separated the two germline ends. Germline values: CDR1 LNHDA, CDR2 SQIVND (reference sequence).

DNA for the CDR3: TGTGCCAGCAGTCGAAAAAACATTCAGTACTTC. It translates to CASSRKNIQYF. V is TRBV6-2 or TRBV6-3 and J is TRBJ2-4, with D uncertain. Germline lookup yields CDR1 MNHEY and CDR2 SVGEGT. This CDR3 has 11 residues. Trimming removed 5 bases from V and 4 bases from J, with 3 bases in between.

The chain combines TRBV4-1 with TRBJ1-1; D is perhaps TRBD1 (6 bases). Trimming cost V 0 bases and J 1 base, with 9 bases left between them. Germline V CDR1 and CDR2: MGHRA, YSYEKL. The CDR3 consists of 15 residues. CDR3 region: CASSQDEGGNTEAFF. The CDR3 DNA reads TGCGCCAGCAGCCAAGATGAGGGGGGGAACACTGAAGCTTTCTTT.

V is TRBV7-2 and J is TRBJ1-2, with D hard to call. The V and J ends lost 2 bases and 8 bases respectively, with 15 bases between them. This CDR3 contains 14 residues. CDR1 and CDR2 (germline): SGHTA, FQGNSA. CDR3 nucleotides: TGTGCCAGCAGCTTACCAGAGACAAGGCGGGGCTACACCTTC. It translates to CASSLPETRRGYTF.

The rearrangement uses TRBV7-3 and TRBJ1-2; D gene ambiguous. The germline V gene encodes CDR1 SGHTA and CDR2 FQGTGA. V gave up 3 bases and J gave up 5 bases, with 13 bases separating them. This CDR3 has 14 amino acids. The CDR3 region has the DNA TGTGCCAGCAGCTTGGGCGCTTTTCGTTATGGCTACACCTTC. Its protein is CASSLGAFRYGYTF.

The chain joins TRBV10-1 to TRBJ2-2; TRBD2 matches at 14 bases. From germline, CDR1 is WNHNN and CDR2 SYGVQD (reference sequence). This CDR3 region has 17 residues. The trim removed 4 bases at V and 2 bases at J, leaving 3 bases unmatched. Here the CDR3 DNA reads TGCGCCAGCAGTGGCGGACTAGCGGGGGGTAACACCGGGGAGCTGTTTTTT. Its protein is CASSGGLAGGNTGELFF.